These 11 T cell receptor beta chains share one sample of origin, sequenced in a study of CD8 T cells in ankylosing spondylitis. Study conclusions and caveats: Within ankylosing spondylitis blood, a TCR beta motif made up of several highly homologous variants appeared to be characteristic.

Via MiXCR, TCRdb re-called the 5' RACE reads, giving one row per CDR3 protein. Found here are some 700,000 distinct CDR3 sequences, 15% to 20% of them singletons; the top ten hold around 20%. Which antigens these TCRs recognize remains unknown. The sample was blood, either unsorted or a sorted T cell fraction (not recorded which). Receptors originate from a male donor with ankylosing spondylitis.

This clonotype was counted many times. The gene calls are TRBV5-5 and TRBJ1-1; the match to TRBD1 covers 9 bases. Germline V lookup: CDR1 SGHKS, CDR2 YYEKEE (reference sequence). The V gene end was trimmed by 5 bases and the J gene end by 0 bases; junction bases not matched to a gene: 5. This CDR3 spans 15 amino acids. CDR3 amino acids: CASSPGQGMNTEAFF. CDR3 in DNA: TGTGCCAGCAGTCCGGGACAGGGAATGAACACTGAAGCTTTCTTT.

This clonotype was detected only a few times. The chain carries TRBV3-1 and TRBJ2-3; D may be TRBD1 (6 bases). Germline values: CDR1 LGHDT, CDR2 YNNKEL (reference sequence). Trimming stripped 0 bases from V and 5 bases from J, with 12 bases between. The CDR3 sequence is 15 residues long. CDR3: CASSQEVGHGDTQYF. The CDR3 region has the DNA TGTGCCAGCAGCCAAGAAGTGGGACACGGAGATACGCAGTATTTT.

A few counts support this clonotype. This chain joins TRBV7-3 and TRBJ2-1; 7 positions match TRBD1. This CDR3 contains 15 residues. The V gene end was trimmed by 8 bases and the J gene end by 8 bases; junction bases not matched to a gene: 15. Germline assignment: CDR1 SGHTA and CDR2 FQGTGA. The CDR3, as DNA: TGTGCCAGCTCCTTAGAGCTCGGGACAGTCCATGAGCAGTTCTTC. It codes for CASSLELGTVHEQFF.

This clonotype appeared a few times. The CDR3 region has the DNA TGTGCCAGCAGCTTAAGGGGTCATAACTATGGCTACACCTTC. Protein sequence: CASSLRGHNYGYTF. The chain couples TRBV11-2 to TRBJ1-2; weak D call: TRBD1 (5 bases). Germline-derived CDR1 and CDR2 are SGHAT and FQNNGV. V was cut by 2 bases and J by 1 base, with 8 bases left in between. This CDR3 spans 14 amino acids.

This chain links TRBV18 with TRBJ2-7, with TRBD2 matching 11 bases. V shed 0 bases, J shed 3 bases, and the junction held 4 bases outside the gene matches. CDR1 is KGHSH and CDR2 is LQKENI in the germline V gene. The CDR3 totals 16 residues. The CDR3, as DNA: TGTGCCAGCTCACCACCAACTAGCGGGGGAAACTACGAGCAGTACTTC. This translates into CASSPPTSGGNYEQYF. Variable domain in full (rest from reference TRBV18 and TRBJ2-7): NAGVMQNPRHLVRRRGQEARLRCSPMKGHSHVYWYRQLPEEGLKFMVYLQKENIIDESGMPKERFSAEFPKEGPSILRIQQVVRGDSAAYFCASSPPTSGGNYEQYFGPGTRLTVT.

This clonotype was counted only a few times. The chain couples TRBV7-9 to TRBJ1-2; 7 nucleotides line up with TRBD1. Germline CDR1 and CDR2: SEHNR and FQNEAQ (reference sequence). V lost 1 base to trimming and J lost 2 bases; unmatched junction nucleotides: 4. This CDR3 comprises 15 residues. Here the CDR3 DNA reads TGTGCCAGCAGCTTAGGACAGGGTGGCAACTATGGCTACACCTTC. Its protein is CASSLGQGGNYGYTF. Combining the CDR3 with reference TRBV7-9 and TRBJ1-2 gives the whole variable domain DTGVSQNPRHKITKRGQNVTFRCDPISEHNRLYWYRQTLGQGPEFLTYFQNEAQLEKSRLLSDRFSAERPKGSFSTLEIQRTEQGDSAMYLCASSLGQGGNYGYTFGSGTRLTVV.

This clonotype was counted only a few times. The chain carries TRBV29-1 and TRBJ2-1; D may be TRBD1 (6 bases). The CDR3 spans 15 residues. Germline loops: CDR1 SQVTM, CDR2 ANQGSEA. Trimming shortened V by 7 bases and J by 4 bases, and 20 bases separated the two germline ends. The DNA of the CDR3 is TGCAGCGGTATAGGGACAACCGATAGTTACAATGAGCAGTTCTTC. Translated, it gives CSGIGTTDSYNEQFF.

Only a few counts were recorded for this clonotype. CDR3 residues: CAPPGEKLFF. In nucleotides, the CDR3 is TGTGCCCCCCCCGGTGAAAAACTGTTTTTT. The genes are TRBV27 and TRBJ1-4, with unresolved D. Germline assignment: CDR1 MNHEY and CDR2 SMNVEV (reference sequence). The CDR3 has 10 residues. V lost 11 bases, J lost 7 bases, and 8 bases lay in between.

This rearrangement joins TRBV6-2 or TRBV6-3 to TRBJ2-7, with 7 bases identical to TRBD1. The V gene end was trimmed by 0 bases and the J gene end by 0 bases; junction bases not matched to a gene: 11. The CDR3 contains 18 residues. Germline V gene data show CDR1 as MNHEY and CDR2 as SVGEGT. The CDR3 DNA is TGTGCCAGCAGTTACTCCCAAACGCCAGGGGGAACCTCCTACGAGCAGTACTTC. It yields the protein CASSYSQTPGGTSYEQYF.

This clonotype was detected ten times or more. The J gene is TRBJ2-4, the V gene TRBV4-3; unclear D gene. V dropped 1 base and J dropped 0 bases, with 7 bases sitting between them. The CDR3 has 15 amino acids. Germline values: CDR1 LGHNA, CDR2 YSLEER. CDR3 in DNA: TGCGCCAGCAGCCAAGGGCCGCTAGCCAAAAACATTCAGTACTTC. Its protein is CASSQGPLAKNIQYF.

The chain links TRBV12-3 or TRBV12-4 to TRBJ2-4; 8 bases map to TRBD1. V lost 4 bases to trimming and J lost 5 bases; unmatched junction nucleotides: 4. This CDR3 comprises 14 residues. CDR3 sequence: CASSSTGAENIQYF. Here the CDR3 DNA reads TGTGCCAGCAGTTCGACAGGGGCGGAAAACATTCAGTACTTC.